This T cell receptor beta chain was recovered during a study of blood T cell repertoires in COVID-19. Clones were read by immunoSEQ multiplex PCR, and TCRdb kept only the in-frame ones, dropping some. The data hold a few hundred thousand clones, with about 91% observed a single time. The CDR3 is 16 residues long. Looked up from germline, CDR1 is SNHLY and CDR2 is FYNNEI. The V gene end was trimmed by 4 bases and the J gene end by 7 bases; junction bases not matched to a gene: 5. The sample comprised peripheral blood. The chain links TRBV2 to TRBJ2-1, with 15 bases fitting TRBD2. The TCR comes from a woman aged 35 to 49 who had recovered from COVID-19. The chain's CDR3 is CASSGSGTSGRNEQFF. The DNA for the CDR3 is TGTGCCAGCAGTGGCTCCGGGACTAGCGGGAGGAATGAGCAGTTCTTC.